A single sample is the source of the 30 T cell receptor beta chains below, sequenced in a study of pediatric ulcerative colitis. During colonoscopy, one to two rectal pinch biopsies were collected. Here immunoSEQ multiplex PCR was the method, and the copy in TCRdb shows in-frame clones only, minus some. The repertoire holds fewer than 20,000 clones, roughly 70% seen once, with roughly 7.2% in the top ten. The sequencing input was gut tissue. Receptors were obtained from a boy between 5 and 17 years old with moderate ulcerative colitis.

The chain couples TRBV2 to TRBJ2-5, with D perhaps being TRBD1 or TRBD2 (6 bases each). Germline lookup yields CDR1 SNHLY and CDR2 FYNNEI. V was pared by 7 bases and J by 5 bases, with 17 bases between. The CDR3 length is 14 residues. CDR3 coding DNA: TGTGCCAGCATGGGGGGCAGCCTAGGGGAGACCCAGTACTTC. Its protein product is CASMGGSLGETQYF.

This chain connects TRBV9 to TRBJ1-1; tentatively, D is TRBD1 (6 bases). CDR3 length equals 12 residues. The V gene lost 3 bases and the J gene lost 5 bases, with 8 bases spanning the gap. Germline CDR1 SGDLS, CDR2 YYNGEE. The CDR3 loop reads CASSARGTEAFF. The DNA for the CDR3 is TGTGCCAGCAGCGCAAGGGGGACTGAAGCTTTCTTT.

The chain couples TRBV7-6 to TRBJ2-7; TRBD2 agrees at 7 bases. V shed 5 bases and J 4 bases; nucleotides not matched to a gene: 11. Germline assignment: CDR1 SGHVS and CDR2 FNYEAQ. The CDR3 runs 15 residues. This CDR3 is CASSPIPGRVYEQYF. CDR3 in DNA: TGTGCCAGCAGCCCCATCCCGGGGAGGGTATACGAGCAGTACTTC.

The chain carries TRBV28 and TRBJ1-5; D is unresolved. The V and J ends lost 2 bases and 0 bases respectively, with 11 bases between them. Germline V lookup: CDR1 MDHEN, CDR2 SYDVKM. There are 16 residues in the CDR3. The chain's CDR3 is CASSLIATNSNQPQHF. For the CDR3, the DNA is TGTGCCAGCAGTTTAATAGCAACAAATAGCAATCAGCCCCAGCATTTT.

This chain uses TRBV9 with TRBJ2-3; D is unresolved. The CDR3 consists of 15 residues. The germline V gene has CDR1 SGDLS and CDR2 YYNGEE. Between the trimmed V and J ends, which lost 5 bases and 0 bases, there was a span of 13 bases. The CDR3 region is CASSDQQHSTDTQYF. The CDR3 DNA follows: TGTGCCAGCAGTGATCAACAACATAGCACAGATACGCAGTATTTT.

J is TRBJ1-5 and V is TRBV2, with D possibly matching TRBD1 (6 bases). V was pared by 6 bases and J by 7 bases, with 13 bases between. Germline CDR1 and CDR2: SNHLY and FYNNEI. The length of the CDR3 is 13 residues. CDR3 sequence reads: CASSADRSQPQHF. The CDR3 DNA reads TGTGCCAGCAGCGCGGACAGAAGCCAGCCCCAGCATTTT.

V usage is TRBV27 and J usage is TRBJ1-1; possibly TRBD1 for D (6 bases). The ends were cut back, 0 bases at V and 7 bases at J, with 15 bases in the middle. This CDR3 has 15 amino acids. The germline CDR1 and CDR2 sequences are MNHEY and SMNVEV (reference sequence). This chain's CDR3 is CASSLSIPGVNEAFF. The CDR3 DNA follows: TGTGCCAGCAGTTTATCGATTCCAGGGGTGAATGAAGCTTTCTTT.

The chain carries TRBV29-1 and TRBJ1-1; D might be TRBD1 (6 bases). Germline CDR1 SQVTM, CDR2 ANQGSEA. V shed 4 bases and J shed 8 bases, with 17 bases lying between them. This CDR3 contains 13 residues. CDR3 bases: TGCAGCGTTGGGGGGCTGATAGGTTTCGAAGCTTTCTTT. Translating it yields CSVGGLIGFEAFF.

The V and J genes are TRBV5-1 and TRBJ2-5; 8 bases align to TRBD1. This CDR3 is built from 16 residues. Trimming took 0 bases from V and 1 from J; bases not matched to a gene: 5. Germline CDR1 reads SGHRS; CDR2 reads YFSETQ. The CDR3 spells CASSLASGGGQETQYF. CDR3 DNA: TGCGCCAGCAGCTTGGCCTCAGGGGGCGGCCAAGAGACCCAGTACTTC.

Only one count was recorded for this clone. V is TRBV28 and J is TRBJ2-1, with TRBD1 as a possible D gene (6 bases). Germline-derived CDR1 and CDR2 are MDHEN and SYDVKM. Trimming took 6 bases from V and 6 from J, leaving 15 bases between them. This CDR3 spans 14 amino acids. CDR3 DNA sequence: TGTGCCAGCAGGTTAATAACAGGGCTCAATGAGCAGTTCTTC. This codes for CASRLITGLNEQFF.

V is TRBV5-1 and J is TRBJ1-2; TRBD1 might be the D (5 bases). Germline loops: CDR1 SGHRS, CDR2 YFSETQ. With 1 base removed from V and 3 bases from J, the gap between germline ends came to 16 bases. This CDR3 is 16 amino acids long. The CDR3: CASSLKGTYDYYGYTF. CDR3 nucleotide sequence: TGCGCCAGCAGCTTGAAAGGGACTTACGACTACTATGGCTACACCTTC.

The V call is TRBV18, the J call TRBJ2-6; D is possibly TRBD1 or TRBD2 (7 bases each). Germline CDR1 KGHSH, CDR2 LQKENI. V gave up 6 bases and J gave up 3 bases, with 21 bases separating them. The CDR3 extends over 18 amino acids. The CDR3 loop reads CASSTRQGGSSGANVLTF. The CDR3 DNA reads TGTGCCAGCTCGACGAGACAGGGAGGGTCAAGTGGGGCCAACGTCCTGACTTTC.

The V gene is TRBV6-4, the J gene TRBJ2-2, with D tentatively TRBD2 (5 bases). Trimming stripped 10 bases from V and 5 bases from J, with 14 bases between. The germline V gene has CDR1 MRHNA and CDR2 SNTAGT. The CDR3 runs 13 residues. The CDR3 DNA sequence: TGTGCCACCCGAAGGACTGGGACCGGGGAGCTGTTTTTT. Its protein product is CATRRTGTGELFF.

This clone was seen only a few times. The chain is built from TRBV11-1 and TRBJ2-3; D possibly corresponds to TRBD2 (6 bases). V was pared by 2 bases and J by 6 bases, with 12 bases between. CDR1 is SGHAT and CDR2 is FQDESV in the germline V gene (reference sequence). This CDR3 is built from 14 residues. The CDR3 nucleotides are TGTGCCAGCAGCTTAAGGGACTTGATGGATACGCAGTATTTT. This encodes CASSLRDLMDTQYF.

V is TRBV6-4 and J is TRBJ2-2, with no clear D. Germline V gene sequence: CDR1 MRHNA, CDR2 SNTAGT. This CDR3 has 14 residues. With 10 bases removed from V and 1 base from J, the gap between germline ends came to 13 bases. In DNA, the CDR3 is TGTGCCACCTCCCTAGTTGGGAACACCGGGGAGCTGTTTTTT. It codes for CATSLVGNTGELFF.

Here the CDR3 DNA reads TGTGCCAGCAGCTCCGGCCTACTAAGCTCCTACGAGCAGTACTTC. Protein product: CASSSGLLSSYEQYF. The rearrangement links TRBV5-6 to TRBJ2-7; D is unclear. The CDR3 runs to 15 residues. From germline, CDR1 is SGHDT and CDR2 YYEEEE. V shed 3 bases and J shed 0 bases, with 13 bases lying between them.

CDR3 in amino acids: CASSLSPGDQPQHF. CDR3 nucleotides: TGTGCCAGCAGCTTAAGTCCAGGGGATCAGCCCCAGCATTTT. This chain links TRBV7-2 with TRBJ1-5, with TRBD1 as a possible D gene (6 bases). In germline, CDR1 is SGHTA, CDR2 FQGNSA. This CDR3 has 14 amino acids. The V end lost 2 bases, the J end lost 5 bases, and 10 bases lay between the germline ends.

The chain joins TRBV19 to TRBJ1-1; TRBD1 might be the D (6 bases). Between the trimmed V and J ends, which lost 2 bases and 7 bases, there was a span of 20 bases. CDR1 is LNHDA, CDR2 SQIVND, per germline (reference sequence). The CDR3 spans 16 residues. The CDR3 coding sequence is TGTGCCAGTAGTATAATAATAGGCAGGGGAACAGGTGAAGCTTTCTTT. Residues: CASSIIIGRGTGEAFF.

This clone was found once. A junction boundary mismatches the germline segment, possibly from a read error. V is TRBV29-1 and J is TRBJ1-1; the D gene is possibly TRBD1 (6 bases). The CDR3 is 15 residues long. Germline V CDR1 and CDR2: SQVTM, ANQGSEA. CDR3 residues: CSVEDPGHTNSEAFF. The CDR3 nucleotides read TGCAGCGTTGAAGATCCGGGACACACGAACTCTGAAGCTTTCTTT.

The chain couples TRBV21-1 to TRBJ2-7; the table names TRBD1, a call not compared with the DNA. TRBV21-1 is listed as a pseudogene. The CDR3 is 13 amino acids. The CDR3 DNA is TGTGCCAGCAGCTTTTGGGACAGGCAAGTGTCGTACTTC. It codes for CASSFWDRQVSYF.

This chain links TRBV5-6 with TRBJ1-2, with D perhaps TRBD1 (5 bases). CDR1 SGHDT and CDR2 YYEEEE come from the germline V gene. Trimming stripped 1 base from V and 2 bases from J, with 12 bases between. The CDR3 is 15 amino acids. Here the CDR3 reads CASSLYATANYGYTF. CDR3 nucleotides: TGTGCCAGCAGCTTGTATGCGACAGCGAACTATGGCTACACCTTC.

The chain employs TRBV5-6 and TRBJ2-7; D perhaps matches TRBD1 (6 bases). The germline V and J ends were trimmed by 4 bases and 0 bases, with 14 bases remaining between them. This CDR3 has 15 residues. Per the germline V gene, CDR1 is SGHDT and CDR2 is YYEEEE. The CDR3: CASSAYRDNSYEQYF. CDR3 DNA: TGTGCCAGCAGCGCGTACCGGGACAACTCCTACGAGCAGTACTTC.

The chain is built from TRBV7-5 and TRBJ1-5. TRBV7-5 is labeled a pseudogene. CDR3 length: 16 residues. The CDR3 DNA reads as TGTGTCAGAAGCTTAGCGCCGGGTCTGTGCAATCAGCCCCAGCATTTT. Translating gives CVRSLAPGLCNQPQHF.

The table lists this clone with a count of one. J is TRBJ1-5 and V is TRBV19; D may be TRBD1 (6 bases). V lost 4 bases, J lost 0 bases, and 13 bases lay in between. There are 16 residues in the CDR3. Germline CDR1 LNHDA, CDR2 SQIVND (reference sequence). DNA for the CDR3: TGTGCCAGTAGTAGAGGGACGGGACATAGCAATCAGCCCCAGCATTTT. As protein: CASSRGTGHSNQPQHF.

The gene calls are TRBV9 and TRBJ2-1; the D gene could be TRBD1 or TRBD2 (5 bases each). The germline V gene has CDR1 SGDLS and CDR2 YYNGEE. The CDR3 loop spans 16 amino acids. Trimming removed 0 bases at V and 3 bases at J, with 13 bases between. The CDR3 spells CASSVVGGEVYNEQFF. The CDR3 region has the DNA TGTGCCAGCAGCGTAGTTGGGGGAGAGGTCTACAATGAGCAGTTCTTC.

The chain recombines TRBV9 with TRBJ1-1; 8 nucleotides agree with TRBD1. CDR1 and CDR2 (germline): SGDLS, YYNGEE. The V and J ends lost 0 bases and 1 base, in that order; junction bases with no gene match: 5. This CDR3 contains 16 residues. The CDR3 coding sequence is TGTGCCAGCAGCGTAGATCTTACAGGGGGGAACACTGAAGCTTTCTTT. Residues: CASSVDLTGGNTEAFF.

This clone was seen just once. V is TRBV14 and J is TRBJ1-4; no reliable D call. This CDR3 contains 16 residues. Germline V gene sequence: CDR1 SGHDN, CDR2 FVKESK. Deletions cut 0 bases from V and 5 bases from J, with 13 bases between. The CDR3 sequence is CASSQDARAPNEKLFF. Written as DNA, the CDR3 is TGTGCCAGCAGCCAAGATGCGAGGGCCCCAAATGAAAAACTGTTTTTT.

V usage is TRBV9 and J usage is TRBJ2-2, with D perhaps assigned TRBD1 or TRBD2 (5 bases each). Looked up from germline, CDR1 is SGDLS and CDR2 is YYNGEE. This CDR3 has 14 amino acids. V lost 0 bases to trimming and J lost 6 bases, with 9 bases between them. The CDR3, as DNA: TGTGCCAGCAGCGTAGACGGGACCGCCGGGGAGCTGTTTTTT. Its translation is CASSVDGTAGELFF.

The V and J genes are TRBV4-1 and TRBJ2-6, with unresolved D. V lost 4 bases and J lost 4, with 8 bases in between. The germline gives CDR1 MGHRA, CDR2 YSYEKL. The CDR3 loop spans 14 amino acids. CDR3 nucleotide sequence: TGCGCCAGCAGCCCCCAAAACGGGGCCAACGTCCTGACTTTC. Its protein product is CASSPQNGANVLTF.

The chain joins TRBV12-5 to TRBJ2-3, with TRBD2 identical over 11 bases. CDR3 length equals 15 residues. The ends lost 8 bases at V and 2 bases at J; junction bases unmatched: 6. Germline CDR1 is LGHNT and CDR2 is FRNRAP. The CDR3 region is CASKLAGGSTDTQYF. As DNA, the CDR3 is TGTGCTAGTAAGCTAGCGGGGGGATCCACAGATACGCAGTATTTT.